The clone carrying this T cell receptor (beta chain) was counted only a few times. No antigen is known for it. The record originates from a study of CD8 T cells in ankylosing spondylitis. Broader study findings: A TCR beta motif of about eight highly homologous variants seemed to mark ankylosing spondylitis blood. Matched synovial fluid from ankylosing spondylitis patients was reported to be enriched for disease-linked clones. A subset of motif variants has previously been described in the synovial fluid and blood of reactive arthritis.

5'-RACE, quantitative and with molecular barcodes, yielded the TCR beta libraries. TCRdb re-derived calls from the 5' RACE reads in MiXCR, one entry per CDR3 protein. Found here are about 480,000 distinct CDR3 sequences, 15% to 20% of them singletons; the top ten hold 0.85% to 1.3%. The specimen was blood, either unsorted or a sorted T cell fraction (not recorded which). The sequence derives from a male donor with ankylosing spondylitis.

In DNA form, the CDR3 reads TGCGCCAGCCGAATTACAGGGGGCACTGAAGCTTTCTTT. Translation gives CASRITGGTEAFF. V gene TRBV5-1 combines with J gene TRBJ1-1, with 8 bases aligning to TRBD1. Per germline, CDR1 SGHRS and CDR2 YFSETQ. After removal of 7 bases from V and 4 bases from J, the junction contained 6 bases not matched to a gene. The CDR3 has 13 amino acids. Based on the CDR3 plus reference TRBV5-1 and TRBJ1-1, the full variable domain is KAGVTQTPRYLIKTRGQQVTLSCSPISGHRSVSWYQQTPGQGLQFLFEYFSETQRNKGNFPGRFSGRQFSNSRSEMNVSTLELGDSALYLCASRITGGTEAFFGQGTRLTVV.